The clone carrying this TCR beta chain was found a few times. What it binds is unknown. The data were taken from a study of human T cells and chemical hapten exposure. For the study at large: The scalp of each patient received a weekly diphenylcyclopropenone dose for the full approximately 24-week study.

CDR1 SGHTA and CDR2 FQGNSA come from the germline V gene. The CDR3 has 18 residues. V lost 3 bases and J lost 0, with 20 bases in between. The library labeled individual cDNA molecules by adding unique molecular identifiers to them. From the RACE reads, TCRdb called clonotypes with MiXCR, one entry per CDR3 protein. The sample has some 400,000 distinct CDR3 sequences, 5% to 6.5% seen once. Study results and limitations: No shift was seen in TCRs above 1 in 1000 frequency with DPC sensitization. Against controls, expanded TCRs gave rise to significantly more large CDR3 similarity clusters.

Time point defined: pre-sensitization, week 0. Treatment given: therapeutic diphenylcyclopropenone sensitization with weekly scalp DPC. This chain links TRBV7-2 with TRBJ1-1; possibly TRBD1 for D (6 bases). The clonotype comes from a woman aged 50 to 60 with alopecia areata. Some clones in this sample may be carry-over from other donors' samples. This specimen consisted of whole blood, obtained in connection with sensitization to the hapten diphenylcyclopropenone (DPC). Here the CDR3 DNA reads TGTGCCAGCAGCTTGATGGGACAACTTTCCTTGGTGAACACTGAAGCTTTCTTT. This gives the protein CASSLMGQLSLVNTEAFF.